Listed below are T cell receptor beta chains from one sample, sequenced in a study of sequential checkpoint blockade in melanoma. Generated by immunoSEQ multiplex PCR, the TCRdb table keeps only in-frame clones and is missing some. The sample has fewer than 20,000 clones; 72% are singletons. The input for sequencing was CD8+ T cells sorted from blood (inferred from file names), taken from a patient given nivolumab and ipilimumab in sequence. The receptors were sampled from a human donor with melanoma. The CDR3 runs from the conserved cysteine through the conserved F or W. D genes are given only for firm matches. Clone size is shown for a subset of rows, as once, few, many or a class of expanded clone.

v_gene,abundance,d_gene,j_gene,CDR3aa,CDR3nt
TRBV2,NA,TRBD1,TRBJ1-3,CASSGPGTGSGNTIYF,TGTGCCAGCAGTGGCCCAGGGACAGGGTCTGGAAACACCATATATTTT
TRBV4-1,NA,NA,TRBJ2-3,CASSLLGSSTDTQYF,TGCGCCAGCAGCCTTTTGGGCTCGAGCACAGATACGCAGTATTTT
TRBV6-5,NA,NA,TRBJ1-1,CASSYRVGGNTEAFF,TGTGCCAGCAGTTACAGGGTTGGAGGGAACACTGAAGCTTTCTTT
TRBV28,NA,NA,TRBJ1-4,CASSSVNEKLFF,TGTGCCAGCAGTTCCGTAAATGAAAAACTGTTTTTT
TRBV6-4,NA,TRBD1,TRBJ2-2,CASSSTGSTGELFF,TGTGCCAGCAGTTCGACAGGGTCCACCGGGGAGCTGTTTTTT
TRBV19,NA,TRBD1,TRBJ1-5,CATGDRGHYSNQPQHF,TGTGCCACCGGGGACAGGGGCCACTATAGCAATCAGCCCCAGCATTTT
TRBV10-3,once,NA,TRBJ2-1,CAISEWDSGEQFF,TGTGCCATCAGTGAGTGGGACTCAGGTGAGCAGTTCTTC
TRBV6-5,NA,NA,TRBJ1-1,CASSPGVTEAFF,TGTGCCAGCAGCCCCGGGGTAACTGAAGCTTTCTTT
TRBV4-1,NA,NA,TRBJ2-7,CASSQEAQRNSYEQYF,TGCGCCAGCAGCCAAGAGGCGCAGCGGAACTCCTACGAGCAGTACTTC
TRBV9,NA,NA,TRBJ2-7,CASSVGGGVSYEQYF,TGTGCCAGCAGCGTAGGAGGAGGAGTCTCCTACGAGCAGTACTTC
TRBV15,NA,NA,TRBJ1-6,CATSRDRQLNSPLHF,TGTGCCACCAGCAGAGATCGACAGCTTAATTCACCCCTCCACTTT
TRBV12-2,NA,NA,TRBJ2-7,CASRLGGERWNYEQYF,TGTGCAAGTCGCTTAGGGGGAGAGAGGTGGAACTACGAGCAGTACTTC
TRBV5-8,NA,TRBD1,TRBJ1-2,CASSGNRGGYTF,TGTGCCAGCAGCGGAAACAGGGGGGGCTACACCTTC
TRBV9,NA,NA,TRBJ1-3,CASSSTDSGNTIYF,TGTGCCAGCAGCTCCACAGACTCTGGAAACACCATATATTTT
TRBV4-1,few,TRBD1,TRBJ1-2,CASSHSGQRADGYTF,TGCGCCAGCAGCCATTCGGGACAGCGGGCGGATGGCTACACCTTC
TRBV4-1,medium-sized,NA,TRBJ2-7,CASSQVSTGAYEQYF,TGCGCCAGCAGCCAAGTATCCACAGGAGCTTACGAGCAGTACTTC
TRBV28,NA,NA,TRBJ1-1,CASSLKTQGTEAFF,TGTGCCAGCAGTTTAAAGACACAGGGTACTGAAGCTTTCTTT
TRBV5-6,NA,TRBD1,TRBJ1-2,CASSLGQSNYGYTF,TGTGCCAGCAGCCTGGGACAGTCTAACTATGGCTACACCTTC
TRBV7-9,NA,NA,TRBJ2-7,CASARDRWFEQYF,TGTGCCAGCGCGCGGGACCGTTGGTTCGAGCAGTACTTC
TRBV4-2,medium-sized,TRBD2,TRBJ2-7,CASSQELAGRSYEQYF,TGTGCCAGCAGCCAAGAACTAGCGGGCCGCTCCTACGAGCAGTACTTC
TRBV5-1,NA,TRBD1,TRBJ2-7,CASSPRLLGQGGEQYF,TGCGCCAGCAGCCCCAGATTACTAGGACAGGGCGGCGAGCAGTACTTC
TRBV7-9,NA,NA,TRBJ2-7,CASRGGSTHEQYF,TGTGCCAGTAGAGGGGGTTCTACCCACGAGCAGTACTTC
TRBV9,NA,TRBD1,TRBJ2-7,CASSPKDRVDEQYF,TGTGCCAGCAGCCCAAAGGACAGGGTGGACGAGCAGTACTTC
TRBV18,NA,NA,TRBJ1-2,CASSLRGFPIPSNYGYTF,TGTGCCAGCTCACTTCGGGGGTTCCCCATACCCTCTAACTATGGCTACACCTTC
TRBV28,NA,TRBD1,TRBJ2-7,CASSHAVTTGESYEQYF,TGTGCCAGCAGCCATGCGGTTACGACAGGGGAGTCCTACGAGCAGTACTTC
TRBV7-6,NA,TRBD1,TRBJ1-5,CASSLGTGQPQHF,TGTGCCAGCAGCCTTGGGACAGGTCAGCCCCAGCATTTT
TRBV7-8,NA,TRBD2,TRBJ2-3,CASTLTSEGADTQYF,TGTGCCAGCACCCTGACTAGCGAGGGGGCAGATACGCAGTATTTT
TRBV28,NA,NA,TRBJ1-1,CASSMGGTEAFF,TGTGCCAGCAGTATGGGAGGAACTGAAGCTTTCTTT
TRBV30,NA,NA,TRBJ1-5,CAWSSEGRNQPQHF,TGTGCCTGGAGTTCGGAGGGAAGAAATCAGCCCCAGCATTTT
TRBV27,NA,NA,TRBJ1-1,CASSVGENTEAFF,TGTGCCAGCAGTGTGGGAGAGAACACTGAAGCTTTCTTT
TRBV27,NA,TRBD2,TRBJ2-7,CASSLGPWTSAPYEQYF,TGTGCCAGCAGTTTAGGCCCCTGGACTAGCGCTCCCTACGAGCAGTACTTC
TRBV21-1,once,NA,TRBJ1-2,CASSKQNNYGYTF,TGTGCCAGCAGCAAACAAAATAACTATGGCTACACCTTC
TRBV7-8,NA,NA,TRBJ2-7,CASSQAAPTSYEQYF,TGTGCCAGCAGCCAAGCCGCTCCCACCTCCTACGAGCAGTACTTC
TRBV11-3,once,NA,TRBJ2-7,CASSPGQTYEQYF,TGTGCCAGCAGCCCCGGACAGACCTACGAGCAGTACTTC
TRBV2,NA,TRBD1,TRBJ1-5,CASSVTGEGNQPQHF,TGTGCCAGCAGTGTTACAGGGGAGGGCAATCAGCCCCAGCATTTT
TRBV2,few,NA,TRBJ1-2,CASSEGRQGNGYTF,TGTGCCAGCAGTGAGGGCCGGCAGGGCAACGGCTACACCTTC